The following is a TCR beta chain sequence with its context. Its target is not known. Primed by a sample-barcoded 5' primer and a J-beta primer mix, a second PCR proceeded for roughly 6 to 12 cycles. MiXCR was run by TCRdb on the 5' RACE reads, yielding one entry per CDR3 protein. The data contain about 800,000 distinct CDR3 sequences, around 45% of them singletons. Deletions cut 2 bases from V and 3 bases from J, with 14 bases between. The CDR3 sequence is 16 residues long. These data are taken from a study of blood T cells in healthy people across ages. Study in general: When template switching was applied, about one barcoded beta molecule was captured per two T cells.

General observations from the study: Comparison with aged donors showed that long-lived donors had more naive CD4+ cells and higher diversity.

The sequence derives from an elderly man in good health. The specimen sequenced was blood. This sequence joins TRBV12-3 or TRBV12-4 and TRBJ2-1, with a possible D match to TRBD1 (8 bases). Written as DNA, the CDR3 is TGTGCCAGCAGTTTATGGGGGGGGACAGGCTACAATGAGCAGTTCTTC. This gives the protein CASSLWGGTGYNEQFF.